The entry that follows covers one T cell receptor beta chain sequence. Antigen specificity is unknown. The sample comes from a study of identical twins. Study-wide findings and caveats: The models systematically underestimated how much out-of-frame TCR alpha was shared in monozygotic twins. The abundant beta clonotypes from cord blood had fewer insertions, and memory repertoires had none of this.

In TCRdb, the 5' RACE reads were re-called with MiXCR into one record per CDR3 protein. This sample has some 500,000 distinct CDR3 sequences, with approximately 22% found just once. Per germline, CDR1 SGHRS and CDR2 YFSETQ. CDR3 length: 17 amino acids. With V trimmed by 4 bases and J by 6 bases, 13 bases remained unmatched. These data were likewise used in another study, on T cells expressing NK-cell markers.

Material for sequencing was CD4+ T cells sorted from blood. This receptor was identified in a young woman in good health. The chain carries TRBV5-1 and TRBJ2-3; 11 bases are a match to TRBD2. CDR3 region: CASSPGLAGGPTDTQYF. DNA for the CDR3: TGCGCCAGCAGCCCAGGCTTAGCGGGAGGGCCAACGGATACGCAGTATTTT. The full variable domain, with the rest looked up from reference TRBV5-1 and TRBJ2-3, is KAGVTQTPRYLIKTRGQQVTLSCSPISGHRSVSWYQQTPGQGLQFLFEYFSETQRNKGNFPGRFSGRQFSNSRSEMNVSTLELGDSALYLCASSPGLAGGPTDTQYFGPGTRLTVL.